The next 23 T cell receptor beta chains were all read from a single sample in a study of regulatory T cells in long-lasting Graves disease. Time point: persistent/refractory GD, antithyroid drugs over 5 years with positive TRAb. The TCR library used RNA extracted from PBMCs. Building the TCR beta libraries relied on iRepertoire HTBI primers, and CDR3 regions underwent Arm-PCR. TCRdb re-called the multiplex PCR reads with MiXCR, one entry per CDR3 protein. The sample shows around 400,000 distinct CDR3 sequences, over 20% of them seen only once. Sequencing used peripheral blood mononuclear cells (PBMCs), obtained when the disease was refractory, from a patient treated with antithyroid drugs. The receptors shown here come from a female donor with Graves disease.

This clonotype was picked up a small number of times. A much larger clone lies a single base off, so this may be a read error. The V and J genes are TRBV28 and TRBJ2-2; D gene ambiguous. This CDR3 has 15 residues. V was trimmed by 5 bases and J by 0 bases, leaving 10 bases between them. Germline assignment: CDR1 MDHEN and CDR2 SYDVKM. The CDR3 DNA sequence: TGTGCCAGCAGTCCCCCGAGCTCGAACACCGGGGAGCTGTTTTTT. Translated, it gives CASSPPSSNTGELFF.

CDR3: CASSLARAAMNTEAFF. The CDR3 DNA reads TGTGCCAGCAGCTTAGCGCGGGCAGCAATGAACACTGAAGCTTTCTTT. The chain recombines TRBV7-9 with TRBJ1-1; unclear D gene. This CDR3 has 16 residues. Germline assignment: CDR1 SEHNR and CDR2 FQNEAQ (reference sequence). The V gene lost 0 bases and the J gene lost 0 bases, with 11 bases spanning the gap.

This clonotype was seen ten or more times. One end of the junction is discordant with germline, which a read error may explain. The rearrangement uses TRBV12-3 or TRBV12-4 and TRBJ1-5, with 7 bases matching TRBD1. The CDR3 is 15 amino acids. CDR3 DNA: TGTGCCAGCAGCTTAGGGGACAGTAGTAATCAGCCCCAGCATTTT. The encoded protein is CASSLGDSSNQPQHF.

This clonotype was counted between two and nine times. The chain links TRBV5-1 to TRBJ2-7, with 10 bases matching TRBD1. V dropped 4 bases and J dropped 3; count of bases not matched to a gene: 4. CDR3 length equals 14 residues. CDR1 is SGHRS, CDR2 YFSETQ, per germline. The CDR3 protein is CASSNRTGGYEQYF. For the CDR3, the DNA is TGCGCCAGCAGCAACCGGACAGGGGGCTACGAGCAGTACTTC.

V gene TRBV7-9 combines with J gene TRBJ2-3, with TRBD2 as a possible D gene (6 bases). The V end was cut by 3 bases, the J end by 0 bases, with 13 bases between. The V gene's germline CDR1 is SEHNR and CDR2 FQNEAQ (reference sequence). CDR3 length: 16 amino acids. This chain's CDR3 is CASSLRGTTSTDTQYF. Written as DNA, the CDR3 is TGTGCCAGCAGCTTGCGGGGAACTACTAGCACAGATACGCAGTATTTT.

This rearrangement joins TRBV11-2 to TRBJ1-5, with TRBD1 as a possible D gene (5 bases). The CDR3 has 15 amino acids. Trimming stripped 3 bases from V and 6 bases from J, with 15 bases between. The germline V gene has CDR1 SGHAT and CDR2 FQNNGV. This CDR3 is CASSLVPTGGQPQHF. CDR3 in DNA: TGTGCCAGCAGCTTGGTTCCAACAGGAGGTCAGCCCCAGCATTTT.

Ten or more counts support this clonotype. The chain carries TRBV30 and TRBJ2-7; D may be TRBD2 (5 bases). The CDR3 consists of 14 residues. The V end lost 2 bases, the J end lost 2 bases, and 13 bases lay between the germline ends. The germline CDR1 and CDR2 sequences are GTSNPN and SVGIG (reference sequence). The CDR3 DNA reads as TGTGCCTGGAGTTCGGGGATCGTCCCCTACGAGCAGTACTTC. Residues: CAWSSGIVPYEQYF.

This clonotype was observed at least ten times. The V and J genes are TRBV7-3 and TRBJ1-1; no firm D call. The CDR3 is 13 residues long. Germline CDR1 reads SGHTA; CDR2 reads FQGTGA. V was clipped by 5 bases and J by 1 base, with 8 bases between them. CDR3 in DNA: TGTGCCAGCAGCGTAGCAGCGAACACTGAAGCTTTCTTT. Translation: CASSVAANTEAFF.

This clonotype was found many times. The chain combines TRBV12-3 or TRBV12-4 with TRBJ1-1; TRBD1 aligns across 7 bases. The CDR3 runs to 13 residues. V lost 6 bases to trimming and J lost 6 bases; unmatched junction nucleotides: 7. The CDR3 DNA reads TGTGCCAGCAGCCTCGGGACAGTCTCTGAAGCTTTCTTT. It codes for CASSLGTVSEAFF.

This clonotype was counted at least ten times. The V and J genes are TRBV29-1 and TRBJ2-5; D is perhaps TRBD1 or TRBD2 (6 bases each). Trimming shortened V by 4 bases and J by 3 bases, and 15 bases separated the two germline ends. The CDR3 spans 14 residues. CDR1 and CDR2 (germline): SQVTM, ANQGSEA. CDR3 bases: TGCAGCGTTGGGGGGGCAGGAGGCAAAGAGACCCAGTACTTC. Residues: CSVGGAGGKETQYF.

This clonotype was counted ten times or more. The chain is built from TRBV11-2 and TRBJ2-7; a weak D match, TRBD1 (6 bases). Germline assignment: CDR1 SGHAT and CDR2 FQNNGV. V was clipped by 8 bases and J by 6 bases, with 20 bases between them. The CDR3 is 14 amino acids. In DNA form, the CDR3 reads TGTGCCAGCGGCGCCTCGGCAGGGGCAGGCGAGCAGTACTTC. It specifies CASGASAGAGEQYF.

This sequence joins TRBV6-1 and TRBJ2-5, with TRBD2 identical over 7 bases. V dropped 7 bases and J dropped 8; count of bases not matched to a gene: 10. The germline gives CDR1 MNHNS, CDR2 SASEGT. CDR3 length equals 13 residues. The CDR3 protein is CASTNGGRGTQYF. The CDR3, as DNA: TGTGCCAGCACCAACGGAGGGAGGGGCACCCAGTACTTC.

With regard to this clonotype: This may stem from a read error, because a much larger clone lies one nucleotide away. The conserved final phenylalanine or tryptophan is absent from the CDR3, which likely points to a read error. J is TRBJ1-2 and V is TRBV29-1; D remains ambiguous. This CDR3 contains 12 residues. With 7 bases removed from V and 1 base from J, the gap between germline ends came to 10 bases. CDR1 and CDR2 from the germline V gene are SQVTM and ANQGSEA. Here the CDR3 reads CSASQINYGYTL. CDR3 nucleotides: TGCAGCGCCTCACAGATTAACTATGGCTACACCCTC.

This clonotype was counted many times. V gene TRBV7-9 combines with J gene TRBJ2-5, with unresolved D. CDR3 length: 16 residues. The germline V gene has CDR1 SEHNR and CDR2 FQNEAQ (reference sequence). Between the trimmed V and J ends, which lost 2 bases and 5 bases, there was a span of 18 bases. CDR3 nucleotide sequence: TGTGCCAGCAGCTTATTTCGGGCAGGCCGGCAGGAGACCCAGTACTTC. It specifies CASSLFRAGRQETQYF.

With regard to this clonotype: Possible read error: a much larger clone is one base away. This chain links TRBV28 with TRBJ2-1; TRBD1 might be the D (6 bases). The CDR3 is 12 amino acids. Trimming removed 8 bases at V and 7 bases at J, with 12 bases between. Per the germline V gene, CDR1 is MDHEN and CDR2 is SYDVKM. The CDR3 bases are TGTGCCAGCGGCCCAGGGGCGAATGAGCAGTTCTTC. This sequence encodes CASGPGANEQFF.

On this clonotype: The germline gene is not matched at one end of the junction; a read error may be the cause. The chain is built from TRBV2 and TRBJ2-5; 8 bases are shared with TRBD1. This CDR3 is built from 16 residues. From germline, CDR1 is SNHLY and CDR2 FYNNEI. The CDR3, as DNA: TGTGCCAGCAGTACCGGGGGCAGGGGGCAGTACGAGGCCCAGAACTTC. As protein: CASSTGGRGQYEAQNF.

This clonotype was observed many times. This chain links TRBV28 with TRBJ1-1; 9 nucleotides line up with TRBD1. Germline CDR1 and CDR2: MDHEN and SYDVKM. J lost 6 bases, V lost 6 bases, and 14 bases had no gene match. CDR3 size: 16 residues. The DNA for the CDR3 is TGTGCCAGCAGCCCACCCTCGGGACAGGGTTCCTCTGAAGCTTTCTTT. Translation gives CASSPPSGQGSSEAFF.

The chain combines TRBV9 with TRBJ2-7; D call uncertain. V gave up 2 bases and J gave up 6 bases, with 12 bases separating them. The CDR3 has 13 amino acids. Germline V gives CDR1 SGDLS, CDR2 YYNGEE. CDR3 nucleotide sequence: TGTGCCAGCAGCGTGTTGTTGGGCTCCGAGCAGTACTTC. Amino acid sequence: CASSVLLGSEQYF.

Remarks on this clonotype: At one boundary the junction diverges from the germline segment, which might be a read error. The chain joins TRBV5-1 to TRBJ2-3; the D is unclear. The CDR3 is 15 residues long. Germline V CDR1 and CDR2: SGHRS, YFSETQ. CDR3 residues: CASGLKASSTDTQYF. In nucleotides, the CDR3 is TGCGCCAGCGGCTTGAAGGCCTCTAGCACAGATACGCAGTATTTT. Full variable domain (rest looked up from reference TRBV5-1 and TRBJ2-3): KAGVTQTPRYLIKTRGQQVTLSCSPISGHRSVSWYQQTPGQGLQFLFEYFSETQRNKGNFPGRFSGRQFSNSRSEMNVSTLELGDSALYLCASGLKASSTDTQYFGPGTRLTVL.

There are a few counts of this clonotype. The rearrangement uses TRBV18 and TRBJ1-1, with D possibly being TRBD1 (5 bases). The CDR3 length is 14 residues. V lost 3 bases to trimming and J lost 7 bases, with 15 bases between them. Germline assignment: CDR1 KGHSH and CDR2 LQKENI. The CDR3 DNA is TGTGCCAGCTCACCGCCGACAGAAAATGGTGAAGCTTTCTTT. Residues: CASSPPTENGEAFF.

This clonotype turned up a few times. The chain joins TRBV10-3 to TRBJ2-7; possible D gene TRBD2, 5 bases. The V end was cut by 6 bases, the J end by 0 bases, with 21 bases between. Germline CDR1 ENHRY, CDR2 SYGVKD. This CDR3 has 17 residues. In DNA form, the CDR3 reads TGTGCCATCAGCCTTACCTTACGGGATCCGAGCTCCTACGAGCAGTACTTC. Encoded protein: CAISLTLRDPSSYEQYF.

Comments on this clonotype: This may arise from a read error, as a much more abundant clone is one base away. The gene calls are TRBV27 and TRBJ2-2; 11 positions match TRBD2. The germline V gene has CDR1 MNHEY and CDR2 SMNVEV (reference sequence). The CDR3 consists of 14 residues. The DNA of the CDR3 is TGTACCAGCAGACTAGCGGGAAACACCGGGGAGCTGTTTTTT. Translated, it gives CTSRLAGNTGELFF.

This clonotype was detected ten times or more. The chain joins TRBV7-2 to TRBJ2-2; 10 nucleotides agree with TRBD2. The germline CDR1 and CDR2 sequences are SGHTA and FQGNSA. V lost 6 bases, J lost 10 bases, and 11 bases stayed unmatched. The CDR3 is 15 amino acids. The DNA of the CDR3 is TGTGCCAGCAGTATAACTAGCGGGGACGGTGTGGAGCTGTTTTTT. It specifies CASSITSGDGVELFF.